Here is one TCR beta chain with its context. Its antigen is unidentified. CDR3 length: 14 amino acids. With 6 bases removed from V and 4 bases from J, the gap between germline ends came to 16 bases. The germline gives CDR1 DFQATT, CDR2 SNEGSKA (reference sequence). The record originates from a study of T-cell reconstitution after alpha-beta-depleted transplantation in children. Researchers prepared the TCRbeta library using unique molecular identifiers, the study reports. TCRdb reprocessed the PCR reads via MiXCR and lists one record per CDR3 protein. Among 350,000 to 500,000 distinct CDR3 sequences, over 40% were seen once, and the ten largest hold roughly a quarter. Study-level results: In patients about two months after transplant, alpha-beta T cells reportedly arose from several hundred expanded graft clones.

The sample consisted of PBMCs, taken before TCRalphabeta/CD19-depleted stem cell transplant. The TCR was taken from a girl aged 2 to 9 with aplastic anemia, due to receive a stem cell transplant. The chain combines TRBV20-1 with TRBJ2-1; D tentatively reads TRBD1 or TRBD2 (5 bases each). In DNA, the CDR3 is TGCAGTGCCCTAAGCGGTGGGGCTTACAATGAGCAGTTCTTC. Amino acid sequence: CSALSGGAYNEQFF.